This TCR beta chain came from a study of blood T cell repertoires in COVID-19. Here immunoSEQ multiplex PCR was the method, and the copy in TCRdb shows in-frame clones only, minus some. The data show more than 85,000 clones, less than 90% seen once. This clone occurred a few times. This TCR was sampled from a woman aged 60-70 years with acute or convalescent COVID-19. The sequencing input was peripheral blood.

The CDR3 spells CASSITGTQPQHF. CDR3 DNA sequence: TGTGCCAGTAGTATAACAGGGACTCAGCCCCAGCATTTT. The rearrangement links TRBV19 to TRBJ1-5; possible D gene TRBD1, 6 bases. From germline, CDR1 is LNHDA and CDR2 SQIVND (reference sequence). CDR3 length: 13 residues. V dropped 2 bases and J dropped 6 bases, with 8 bases sitting between them.